This T cell receptor (beta chain) was found in a study of somatic mutations in cytotoxic T cells in rheumatoid arthritis (dated by TCRdb to 2016 to 2017). Study-wide context: Right after diagnosis and prior to the start of any treatment, approximately 30 ml EDTA of peripheral blood was drawn from patients. Median age was essentially the same in the patient group and the control group. To characterize clonality, the study used TCRB deep sequencing while asking whether somatic mutations are carried by expanded CD8+ T-cell clones in newly diagnosed, untreated rheumatoid arthritis. TCRB deep sequencing covered over 55 patients with rheumatoid arthritis along with 15 to 25 healthy controls. Some T-cell populations stained with V beta antibodies were sorted by flow on a FACSAria II or Sony SH800 to nearly 100% purity, with sorted V beta1+ cells additionally subjected to TCRB sequencing.

The germline ends are 11 bases apart after V is trimmed by 3 bases and J by 6 bases. CDR1 and CDR2, looked up from the germline V gene (reference sequence), are GTSNPN and SVGIG. Counted from cysteine to phenylalanine, this CDR3 has 12 amino acids. The CDR3 DNA has 36 bases and is translated from base 1. What the research found in general, with its limitations: The finding that TRBV07 was slightly underrepresented in patients was left unadjusted for multiple comparisons. There was no significant difference in CD8+ T-cell clonality between rheumatoid arthritis patients and age-matched healthy controls. The antigen targets of the expanded CD8+ clones were unknown, and absence from virus-specific databases did not rule out viral specificity. In 8 of 65 patients the largest CD8+ clone exceeded 20% of CD8+ cells, and several identical CD8+ TCRB sequences were shared between blood and synovial fluid. CD8+ clonality increased with age in patients (Spearman r of about 0.5) but not in healthy controls.

About this clone itself: Its specific antigen is unknown. No much larger clone exists at a distance of one base, and base qualities are not known.

Flow cytometry confirmed the purity of CD4+ and CD8+ cells that had been isolated by positive magnetic bead selection on an AutoMACS. Clonal expansions were first screened by flow cytometry with a TCR V beta antibody panel, then characterized by TCRB deep sequencing of sorted CD8+ fractions. Peripheral blood mononuclear cells were obtained using density gradient separation with Ficoll-Paque PLUS. DNA was extracted from CD4-enriched, CD8-enriched or PBMC samples with Nucleospin Tissue or Tissue XS kits and quantified with a Qubit 2.0 fluorometer. TCRB CDR3 sequencing used the immunoSEQ assay on genomic DNA. As for how the authors treated the data: Patient CD8+ clones larger than 1% were compared against published virus-specific TCRB sequences, and only a few matched. Nothing other than productive TCRB rearrangements was included in the analyses. Clonality was calculated as a Shannon entropy-based productive clonality index, and a clone was defined by a unique TCRB CDR3 sequence. Repertoire overlap for a pair of samples was computed from each clone's template counts relative to total templates per sample. V-gene usage measured by flow cytometry correlated with TCRB sequencing V-gene usage, with a Spearman r of 0.6 to 0.7. The immuneACCESS repertoire file appears here via TCRdb, limited to in-frame rearrangements. These files lack a portion of the clones; in checked studies, under half of the deficit traces to unresolved V genes, and the cause of the others is not known. The V and J calls and the clone size are those of that table, but D and trimming were determined from the DNA. This sample lists roughly 15,000 clones; 70% to 85% were detected once. The ten largest clones represent approximately 19% of the sample.

Material: CD8+ T cells sorted from blood. The receptor was isolated from an adult with rheumatoid arthritis. The sequence joins TRBV30 to TRBJ1-1; no D segment can be confidently identified. The nucleotide sequence reads TGTGCCTGGAGCCAAGGAGGGCCTGAAGCTTTCTTT. Its protein reads: CAWSQGGPEAFF.